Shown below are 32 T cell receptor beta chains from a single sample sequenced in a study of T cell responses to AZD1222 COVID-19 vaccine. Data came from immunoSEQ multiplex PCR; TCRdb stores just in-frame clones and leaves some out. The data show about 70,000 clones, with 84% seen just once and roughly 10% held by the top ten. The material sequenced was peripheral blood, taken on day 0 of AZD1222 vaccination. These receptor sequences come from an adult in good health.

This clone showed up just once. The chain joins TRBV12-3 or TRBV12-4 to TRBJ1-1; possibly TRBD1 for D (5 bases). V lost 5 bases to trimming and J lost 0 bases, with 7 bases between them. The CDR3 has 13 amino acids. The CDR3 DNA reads TGTGCCAGCAGTCAACAGGTGAACACTGAAGCTTTCTTT. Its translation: CASSQQVNTEAFF.

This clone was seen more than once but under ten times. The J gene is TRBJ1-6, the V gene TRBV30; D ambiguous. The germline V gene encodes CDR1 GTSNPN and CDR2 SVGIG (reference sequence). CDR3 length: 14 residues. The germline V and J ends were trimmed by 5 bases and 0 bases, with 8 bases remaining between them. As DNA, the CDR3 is TGTGCCTGGGGGAGGAGCTCCTATAATTCACCCCTCCACTTT. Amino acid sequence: CAWGRSSYNSPLHF.

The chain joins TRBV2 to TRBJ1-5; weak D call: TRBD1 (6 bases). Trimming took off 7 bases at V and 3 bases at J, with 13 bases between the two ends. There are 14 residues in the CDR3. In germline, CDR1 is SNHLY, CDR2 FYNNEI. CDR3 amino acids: CASMTGAHNQPQHF. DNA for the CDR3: TGTGCCAGCATGACAGGTGCACACAATCAGCCCCAGCATTTT.

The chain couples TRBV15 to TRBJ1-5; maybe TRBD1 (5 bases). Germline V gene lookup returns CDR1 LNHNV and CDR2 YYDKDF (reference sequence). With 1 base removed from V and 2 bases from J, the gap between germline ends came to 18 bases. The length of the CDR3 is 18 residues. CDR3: CATSRARRIGDGNQPQHF. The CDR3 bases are TGTGCCACCAGCAGAGCTCGCCGTATAGGGGATGGCAATCAGCCCCAGCATTTT.

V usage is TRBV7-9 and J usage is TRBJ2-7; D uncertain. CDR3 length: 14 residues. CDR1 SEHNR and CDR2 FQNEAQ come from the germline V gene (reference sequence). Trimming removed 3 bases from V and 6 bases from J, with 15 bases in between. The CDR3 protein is CASSLYTGYGEQYF. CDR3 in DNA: TGTGCCAGCAGCTTGTATACTGGGTATGGCGAGCAGTACTTC.

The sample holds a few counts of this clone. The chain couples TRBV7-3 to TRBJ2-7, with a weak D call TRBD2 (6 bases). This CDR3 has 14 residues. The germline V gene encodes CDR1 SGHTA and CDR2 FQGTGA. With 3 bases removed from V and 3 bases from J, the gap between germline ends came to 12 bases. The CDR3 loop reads CASSLGGSGYEQYF. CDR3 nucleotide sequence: TGTGCCAGCAGCTTGGGGGGTAGTGGCTACGAGCAGTACTTC.

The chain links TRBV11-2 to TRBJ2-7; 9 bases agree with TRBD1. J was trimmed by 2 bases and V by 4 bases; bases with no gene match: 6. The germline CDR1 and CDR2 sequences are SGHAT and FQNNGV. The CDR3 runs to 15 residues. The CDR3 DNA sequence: TGTGCCAGCAGCTCCGGACAGGGGATTCCCTACGAGCAGTACTTC. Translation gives CASSSGQGIPYEQYF.

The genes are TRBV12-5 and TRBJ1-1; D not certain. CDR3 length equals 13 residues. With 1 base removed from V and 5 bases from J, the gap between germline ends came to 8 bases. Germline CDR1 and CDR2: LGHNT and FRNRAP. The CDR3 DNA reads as TGTGCTAGTGGTTTGGAGCCAGAGACTGAAGCTTTCTTT. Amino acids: CASGLEPETEAFF.

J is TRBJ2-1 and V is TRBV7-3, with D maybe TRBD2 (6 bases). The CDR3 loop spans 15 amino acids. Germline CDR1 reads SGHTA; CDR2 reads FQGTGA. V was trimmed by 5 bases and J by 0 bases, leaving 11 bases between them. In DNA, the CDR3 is TGTGCCAGCAGCGTCGGGGGAAGCTCCTACAATGAGCAGTTCTTC. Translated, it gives CASSVGGSSYNEQFF.

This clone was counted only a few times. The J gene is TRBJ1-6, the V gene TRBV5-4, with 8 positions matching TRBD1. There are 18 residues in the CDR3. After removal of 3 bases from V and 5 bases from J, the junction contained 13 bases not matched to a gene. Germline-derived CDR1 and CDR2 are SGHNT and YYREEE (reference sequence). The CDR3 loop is CASSSATGGQTNNSPLHF. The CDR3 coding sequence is TGTGCCAGCAGCTCCGCTACAGGGGGGCAGACCAATAATTCACCCCTCCACTTT.

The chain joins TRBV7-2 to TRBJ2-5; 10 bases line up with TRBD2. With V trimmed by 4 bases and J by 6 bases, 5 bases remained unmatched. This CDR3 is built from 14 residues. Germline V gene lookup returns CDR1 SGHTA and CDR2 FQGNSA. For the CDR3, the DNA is TGTGCCAGCAGCTCGGGACTAGCGCCAAAGACCCAGTACTTC. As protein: CASSSGLAPKTQYF. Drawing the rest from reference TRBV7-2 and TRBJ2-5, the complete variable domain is GAGVSQSPSNKVTEKGKDVELRCDPISGHTALYWYRQSLGQGLEFLIYFQGNSAPDKSGLPSDRFSAERTGGSVSTLTIQRTQQEDSAVYLCASSSGLAPKTQYFGPGTRLLVL.

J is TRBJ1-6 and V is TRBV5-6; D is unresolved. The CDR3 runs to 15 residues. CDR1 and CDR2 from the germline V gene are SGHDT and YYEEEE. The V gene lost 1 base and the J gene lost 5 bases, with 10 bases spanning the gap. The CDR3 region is CASSLLWRDNSPLHF. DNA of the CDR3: TGTGCCAGCAGCTTGCTGTGGCGAGATAATTCACCCCTCCACTTT.

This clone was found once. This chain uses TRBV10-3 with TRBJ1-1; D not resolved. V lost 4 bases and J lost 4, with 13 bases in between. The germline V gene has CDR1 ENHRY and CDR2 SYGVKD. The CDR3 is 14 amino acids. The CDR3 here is CAISGGLSGTEAFF. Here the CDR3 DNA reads TGTGCCATCAGTGGAGGACTGTCTGGCACTGAAGCTTTCTTT.

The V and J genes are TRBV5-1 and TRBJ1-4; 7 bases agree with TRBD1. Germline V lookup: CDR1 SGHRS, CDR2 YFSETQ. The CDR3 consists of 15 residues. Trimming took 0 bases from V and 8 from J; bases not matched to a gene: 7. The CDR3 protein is CASSLAGQDEEKLFF. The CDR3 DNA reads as TGCGCCAGCAGCTTGGCCGGACAGGATGAGGAAAAACTGTTTTTT. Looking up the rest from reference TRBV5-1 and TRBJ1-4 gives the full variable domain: KAGVTQTPRYLIKTRGQQVTLSCSPISGHRSVSWYQQTPGQGLQFLFEYFSETQRNKGNFPGRFSGRQFSNSRSEMNVSTLELGDSALYLCASSLAGQDEEKLFFGSGTQLSVL.

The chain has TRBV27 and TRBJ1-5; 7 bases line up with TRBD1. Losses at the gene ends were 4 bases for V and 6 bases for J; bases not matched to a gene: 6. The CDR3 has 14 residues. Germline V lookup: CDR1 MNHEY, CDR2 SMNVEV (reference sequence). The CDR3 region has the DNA TGTGCCAGCAGTTCCTCCGGGACAGCTCAGCCCCAGCATTTT. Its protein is CASSSSGTAQPQHF.

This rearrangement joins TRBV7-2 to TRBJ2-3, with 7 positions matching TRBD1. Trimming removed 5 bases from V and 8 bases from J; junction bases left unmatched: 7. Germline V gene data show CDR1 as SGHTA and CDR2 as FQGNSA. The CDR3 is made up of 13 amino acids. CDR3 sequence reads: CASSPRGPGTQYF. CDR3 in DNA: TGTGCCAGCAGCCCAAGGGGGCCGGGTACGCAGTATTTT.

CDR3 sequence: CASSLMAASGGTPFF. DNA for the CDR3: TGTGCCAGCAGCTTAATGGCCGCTAGCGGGGGGACCCCGTTCTTC. The chain carries TRBV7-6 and TRBJ2-1; 11 bases are a match to TRBD2. This CDR3 is built from 15 residues. The ends lost 2 bases at V and 15 bases at J; junction bases unmatched: 12. The germline gives CDR1 SGHVS, CDR2 FNYEAQ.

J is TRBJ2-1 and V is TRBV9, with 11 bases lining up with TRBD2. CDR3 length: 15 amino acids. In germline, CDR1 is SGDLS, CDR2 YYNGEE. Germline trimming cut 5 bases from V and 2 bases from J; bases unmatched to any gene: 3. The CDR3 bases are TGTGCCAGCAGTCGTAGCGGGGGGGCCTACAATGAGCAGTTCTTC. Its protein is CASSRSGGAYNEQFF.

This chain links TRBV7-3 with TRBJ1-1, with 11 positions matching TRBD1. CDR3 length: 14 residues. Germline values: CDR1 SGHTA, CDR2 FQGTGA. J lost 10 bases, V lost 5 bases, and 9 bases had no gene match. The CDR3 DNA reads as TGTGCCAGCAGCCCCACCGGACAGGGGGCAAGAGCTTTCTTT. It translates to CASSPTGQGARAFF.

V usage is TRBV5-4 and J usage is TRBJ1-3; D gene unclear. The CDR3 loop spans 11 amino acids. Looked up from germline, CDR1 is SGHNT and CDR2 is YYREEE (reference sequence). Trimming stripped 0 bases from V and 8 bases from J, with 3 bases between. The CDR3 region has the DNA TGTGCCAGCAGCTTGGGCTACACCATATATTTT. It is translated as CASSLGYTIYF.

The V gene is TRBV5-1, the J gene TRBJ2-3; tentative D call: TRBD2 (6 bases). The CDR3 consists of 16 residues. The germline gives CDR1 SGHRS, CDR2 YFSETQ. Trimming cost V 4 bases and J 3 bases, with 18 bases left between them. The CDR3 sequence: CASSTPRGGKTDTQYF. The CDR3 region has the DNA TGCGCCAGCAGCACCCCGCGGGGCGGGAAAACAGATACGCAGTATTTT. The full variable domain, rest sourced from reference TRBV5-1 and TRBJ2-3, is KAGVTQTPRYLIKTRGQQVTLSCSPISGHRSVSWYQQTPGQGLQFLFEYFSETQRNKGNFPGRFSGRQFSNSRSEMNVSTLELGDSALYLCASSTPRGGKTDTQYFGPGTRLTVL.

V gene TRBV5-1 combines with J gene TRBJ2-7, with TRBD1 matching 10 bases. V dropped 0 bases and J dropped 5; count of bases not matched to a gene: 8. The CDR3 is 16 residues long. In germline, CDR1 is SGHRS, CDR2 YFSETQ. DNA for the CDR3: TGCGCCAGCAGCTTGGGGGCGGGACAGGGGTCCGACGAGCAGTACTTC. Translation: CASSLGAGQGSDEQYF.

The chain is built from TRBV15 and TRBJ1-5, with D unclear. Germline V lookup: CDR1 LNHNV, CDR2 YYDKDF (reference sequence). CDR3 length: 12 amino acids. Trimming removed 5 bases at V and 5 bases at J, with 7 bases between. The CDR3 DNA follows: TGTGCCACCAGCGTCCCGGATCAGCCCCAGCATTTT. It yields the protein CATSVPDQPQHF.

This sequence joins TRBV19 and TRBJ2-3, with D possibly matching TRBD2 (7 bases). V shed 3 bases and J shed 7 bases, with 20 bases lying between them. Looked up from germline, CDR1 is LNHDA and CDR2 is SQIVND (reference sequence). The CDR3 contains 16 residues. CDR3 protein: CASSMFGEGEQNTQYF. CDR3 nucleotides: TGTGCCAGTAGTATGTTTGGGGAGGGGGAGCAGAATACGCAGTATTTT.

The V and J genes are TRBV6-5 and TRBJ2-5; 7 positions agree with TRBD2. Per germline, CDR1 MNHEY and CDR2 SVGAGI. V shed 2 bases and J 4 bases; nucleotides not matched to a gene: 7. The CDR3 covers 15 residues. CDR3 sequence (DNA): TGTGCCAGCAGTTACGATAGGGAGGGACCAGAGACCCAGTACTTC. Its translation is CASSYDREGPETQYF.

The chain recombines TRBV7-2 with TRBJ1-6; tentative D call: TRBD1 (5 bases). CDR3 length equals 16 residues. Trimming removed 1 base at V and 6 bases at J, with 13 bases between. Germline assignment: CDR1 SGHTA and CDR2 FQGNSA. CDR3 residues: CASSLGQGGSNSPLHF. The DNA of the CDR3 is TGTGCCAGCAGCTTAGGGCAGGGAGGCAGTAATTCACCCCTCCACTTT.

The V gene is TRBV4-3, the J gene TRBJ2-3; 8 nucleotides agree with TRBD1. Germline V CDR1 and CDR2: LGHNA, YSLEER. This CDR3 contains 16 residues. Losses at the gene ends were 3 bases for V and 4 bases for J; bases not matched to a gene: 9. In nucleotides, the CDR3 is TGCGCCAGCAGCCAGCGGGGACAGGTCGGGGCAGATACGCAGTATTTT. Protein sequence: CASSQRGQVGADTQYF.

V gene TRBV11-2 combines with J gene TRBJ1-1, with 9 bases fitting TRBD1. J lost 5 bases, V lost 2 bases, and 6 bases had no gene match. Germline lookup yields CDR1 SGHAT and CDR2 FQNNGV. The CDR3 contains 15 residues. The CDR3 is CASSLLQGASTEAFF. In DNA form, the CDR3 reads TGTGCCAGCAGCTTACTACAGGGGGCGAGTACTGAAGCTTTCTTT.

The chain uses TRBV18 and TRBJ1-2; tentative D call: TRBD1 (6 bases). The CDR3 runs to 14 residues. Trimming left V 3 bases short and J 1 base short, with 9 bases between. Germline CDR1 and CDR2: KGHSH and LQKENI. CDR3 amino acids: CASSPDSFNYGYTF. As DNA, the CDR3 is TGTGCCAGCTCACCGGACAGCTTTAACTATGGCTACACCTTC.

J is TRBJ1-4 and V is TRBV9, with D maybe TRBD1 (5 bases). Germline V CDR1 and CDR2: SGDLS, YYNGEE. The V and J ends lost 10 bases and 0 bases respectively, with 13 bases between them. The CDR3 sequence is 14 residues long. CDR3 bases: TGTGCCCTCCCAGCGGGGGCAACTAATGAAAAACTGTTTTTT. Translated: CALPAGATNEKLFF.

CDR3 in DNA: TGTGCCATCAGTGCCAACAGGGAGACTTTCTATGGCTACACCTTC. It encodes CAISANRETFYGYTF. The chain joins TRBV10-3 to TRBJ1-2, with a possible D match to TRBD1 (6 bases). Germline assignment: CDR1 ENHRY and CDR2 SYGVKD. V dropped 4 bases and J dropped 4 bases, with 16 bases sitting between them. The CDR3 is made up of 15 amino acids.

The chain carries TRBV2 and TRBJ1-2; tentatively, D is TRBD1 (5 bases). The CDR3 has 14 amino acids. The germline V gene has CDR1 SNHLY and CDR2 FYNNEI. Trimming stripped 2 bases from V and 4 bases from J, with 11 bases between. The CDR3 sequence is CASSELTAVYGYTF. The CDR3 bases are TGTGCCAGCAGTGAACTGACAGCGGTCTATGGCTACACCTTC.